Sequencing of this TCR beta chain was carried out in a study of blood T cells in healthy people across ages. In this sample, this clonotype turned up once. The antigen remains undetermined. Study-level points and caveats: The diversity estimates, figures obtained from one million T cells, were considered underestimates.

It was with a sample-barcoded 5' primer and a J-beta primer mix that a second PCR of about 6 to 12 cycles was run. Unique molecular identifiers of 12 random nucleotides labeled each cDNA. TCRdb used MiXCR to reprocess the 5' RACE reads, holding one entry per CDR3 protein. The sample gives around 1.5 million distinct CDR3 sequences, approximately 42% of which show up once; under 8% is in the top ten. The CDR3 spans 14 residues. V was cut by 3 bases and J by 3 bases, with 14 bases left in between. The germline gives CDR1 DFQATT, CDR2 SNEGSKA (reference sequence). The sequence was obtained from a woman younger than 35 in good health. Specimen: blood. This rearrangement joins TRBV20-1 to TRBJ1-1, with D possibly being TRBD1 (5 bases). CDR3 amino acids: CSARRTNGDTEAFF. In DNA form, the CDR3 reads TGCAGTGCTAGGAGGACAAACGGGGACACTGAAGCTTTCTTT.